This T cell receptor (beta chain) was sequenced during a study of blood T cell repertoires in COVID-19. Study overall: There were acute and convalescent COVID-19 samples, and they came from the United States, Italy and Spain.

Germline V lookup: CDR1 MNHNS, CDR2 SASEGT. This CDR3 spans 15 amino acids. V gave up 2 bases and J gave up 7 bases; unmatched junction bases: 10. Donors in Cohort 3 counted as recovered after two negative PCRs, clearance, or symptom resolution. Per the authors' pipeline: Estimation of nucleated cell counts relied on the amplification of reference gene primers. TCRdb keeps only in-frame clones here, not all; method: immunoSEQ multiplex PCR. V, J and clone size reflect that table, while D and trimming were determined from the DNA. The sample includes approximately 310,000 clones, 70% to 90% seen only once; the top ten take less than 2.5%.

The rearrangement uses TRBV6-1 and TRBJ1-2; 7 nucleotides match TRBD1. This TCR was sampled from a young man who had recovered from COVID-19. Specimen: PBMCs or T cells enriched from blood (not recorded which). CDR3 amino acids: CASSERQGLLSGYTF. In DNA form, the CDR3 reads TGTGCCAGCAGTGAAAGACAGGGCCTTCTTTCTGGCTACACCTTC.